These T cell receptor beta chains were read from a single sample in a study of cytomegalovirus exposure and HLA in healthy donors. TCRdb's table, derived via immunoSEQ multiplex PCR, lists solely in-frame clones and lacks some. The data contain about 97,000 clones, around 85% of them singletons. Sequenced: PBMCs. The receptors shown here come from a man in his forties in good health and CMV-seropositive. Each CDR3 is given with its conserved first and last residue. Each record gives: clone size, D gene, V gene, J gene, CDR3 DNA, CDR3 protein. A D gene is named only where the DNA matches it firmly. Expanded clones get a size class; other rows say once, few or many, or leave the size out.

clone size: -; D gene: -; V gene: TRBV7-6; J gene: TRBJ2-1; CDR3 DNA: TGTGCCAGCAGCTTAGCCGGGTTTGAGCAGTTCTTC; CDR3 protein: CASSLAGFEQFF
clone size: -; D gene: -; V gene: TRBV5-5; J gene: TRBJ2-7; CDR3 DNA: TGTGCCAGCAGCCCCAATTACCCGCGGAGCTCCTACGAGCAGTACTTC; CDR3 protein: CASSPNYPRSSYEQYF
clone size: -; D gene: -; V gene: TRBV6-6; J gene: TRBJ1-5; CDR3 DNA: TGTGCCAGCAGTCGACAGCAAAATCAGCCCCAGCATTTT; CDR3 protein: CASSRQQNQPQHF
clone size: -; D gene: TRBD2; V gene: TRBV29-1; J gene: TRBJ2-3; CDR3 DNA: TGCAGCGGGAAAACTAGCGGGGGGGCCGGCTTGTCAGATACGCAGTATTTT; CDR3 protein: CSGKTSGGAGLSDTQYF
clone size: few; D gene: TRBD1; V gene: TRBV6-1; J gene: TRBJ1-6; CDR3 DNA: TGTGCCATCAGTGAGGCCGGGACAGGCTATTCACCCCTCCACTTT; CDR3 protein: CAISEAGTGYSPLHF
clone size: -; D gene: TRBD1; V gene: TRBV2; J gene: TRBJ1-5; CDR3 DNA: TGTGCCAGCAGAGGGACAGGGGTAGGTTCACGACAGCCCCAGCATTTT; CDR3 protein: CASRGTGVGSRQPQHF
clone size: -; D gene: TRBD1; V gene: TRBV18; J gene: TRBJ2-7; CDR3 DNA: TGTGCCAGCTCACCTGGACAGGACGAGCAGTACTTC; CDR3 protein: CASSPGQDEQYF
clone size: -; D gene: -; V gene: TRBV19; J gene: TRBJ2-5; CDR3 DNA: TGTGCCAGTAGTATTGTCGAGGGCCAAGAGACCCAGTACTTC; CDR3 protein: CASSIVEGQETQYF
clone size: few; D gene: -; V gene: TRBV6-5; J gene: TRBJ1-2; CDR3 DNA: TGTGCCAGCAGTTCCCCCGAGGACAGTTTTTATGGCTACACCTTC; CDR3 protein: CASSSPEDSFYGYTF
clone size: -; D gene: -; V gene: TRBV5-5; J gene: TRBJ2-3; CDR3 DNA: TGTGCCAGCAGCCGGAACCAGGGGCGACACACAGGTACGCAGTATTTT; CDR3 protein: CASSRNQGRHTGTQYF